Listed below are T cell receptor beta chains from one sample, sequenced in a study of long-term antiretroviral therapy in people with HIV. Profiled with immunoSEQ multiplex PCR; TCRdb holds only in-frame clones, not every one. The data contain roughly 19,000 clones, roughly 86% of them singletons. The sample here was unsorted PBMCs, taken 0.5 years after starting antiretroviral therapy. The receptors were gathered from a man aged 40-49 years with HIV. Both conserved end residues are part of each CDR3. Fields, in order: J gene, D gene, clone size, V gene, CDR3 protein, CDR3 DNA. The D gene is left open where the match is weak. The size of a clone is reported for some rows only, either as once, few or many, or as a class for expanded clones.

TRBJ2-7 | NA | NA | TRBV11-3 | CASSSGTGYEQYF | TGTGCCAGCAGTTCCGGGACGGGCTACGAGCAGTACTTC
TRBJ1-2 | TRBD1 | NA | TRBV19 | CASSDRGPNYGYTF | TGTGCCAGTAGCGACAGGGGGCCTAACTATGGCTACACCTTC
TRBJ1-5 | NA | once | TRBV12-5 | CASGLVRAASNQPQHF | TGTGCTAGTGGTTTGGTACGGGCGGCGAGCAATCAGCCCCAGCATTTT
TRBJ2-3 | NA | NA | TRBV5-1 | CASSLWGATPQGTQYF | TGCGCCAGCAGCTTGTGGGGGGCAACTCCACAGGGTACGCAGTATTTT
TRBJ2-2 | NA | NA | TRBV27 | CASSFVQNTGELFF | TGTGCCAGCAGTTTTGTGCAGAACACCGGGGAGCTGTTTTTT
TRBJ1-1 | TRBD1 | NA | TRBV23-1 | CASRFSENRGRTEAFF | TGCGCCAGCAGATTTAGTGAGAACAGGGGGCGGACTGAAGCTTTCTTT
TRBJ1-2 | NA | NA | TRBV11-2 | CASSPGSVYGYTF | TGTGCCAGCAGCCCGGGCTCCGTCTATGGCTACACCTTC
TRBJ1-4 | NA | NA | TRBV5-6 | CASSLGLGGNEKLFF | TGTGCCAGCAGCTTGGGTCTAGGGGGGAATGAAAAACTGTTTTTT
TRBJ2-2 | TRBD1 | NA | TRBV29-1 | CSAPGQSTGELFF | TGCAGCGCACCGGGACAGTCCACCGGGGAGCTGTTTTTT
TRBJ1-2 | NA | NA | TRBV6-1 | CASSDRGPGGYTF | TGTGCCAGCAGTGACAGGGGCCCCGGGGGCTACACCTTC
TRBJ2-1 | NA | NA | TRBV18 | CASSPRSGVIYNEQFF | TGTGCCAGCTCACCACGGTCGGGAGTGATTTACAATGAGCAGTTCTTC
TRBJ1-4 | TRBD1 | once | TRBV18 | CASSHRDRSNEKLFF | TGTGCCAGCTCACACCGGGACAGGTCTAATGAAAAACTGTTTTTT
TRBJ2-5 | NA | NA | TRBV7-7 | CASSPGSGETQYF | TGTGCCAGCAGCCCGGGATCGGGGGAGACCCAGTACTTC
TRBJ2-3 | TRBD2 | once | TRBV10-2 | CASRPNLRGATDTQYF | TGCGCCAGCAGGCCTAATTTGCGGGGGGCTACAGATACGCAGTATTTT
TRBJ2-3 | NA | NA | TRBV5-1 | CASSLQSSSTDTQYF | TGCGCCAGCAGCTTGCAGAGTTCTAGCACAGATACGCAGTATTTT
TRBJ2-5 | NA | NA | TRBV7-2 | CASSLGRGGETQYF | TGTGCCAGCAGCTTAGGACGAGGTGGAGAGACCCAGTACTTC
TRBJ1-2 | TRBD1 | NA | TRBV7-9 | CASSSSAGGGYTF | TGTGCCAGCAGCTCGTCCGCAGGGGGCGGCTACACCTTC
TRBJ2-3 | TRBD2 | NA | TRBV11-2 | CASSVGTSSADTQYF | TGTGCCAGCAGCGTTGGGACTAGCAGCGCAGATACGCAGTATTTT
TRBJ2-7 | NA | NA | TRBV6-1 | CASSVRGLPYEQYF | TGTGCCAGCAGTGTACGGGGGCTGCCATACGAGCAGTACTTC
TRBJ1-3 | TRBD1 | NA | TRBV9 | CASSVGTGDGNTIYF | TGTGCCAGCAGCGTAGGGACAGGGGACGGAAACACCATATATTTT
TRBJ2-7 | NA | few | TRBV29-1 | CSANSGQNEQYF | TGCAGCGCGAACTCGGGGCAAAACGAGCAGTACTTC
TRBJ2-7 | NA | NA | TRBV6-1 | CASSKENSYEQYF | TGTGCCAGCAGTAAGGAGAATTCCTACGAGCAGTACTTC
TRBJ2-3 | NA | NA | TRBV11-2 | CASSSLMWAAASSTDTQYF | TGTGCCAGCAGCTCCCTGATGTGGGCAGCCGCCTCTAGCACAGATACGCAGTATTTT
TRBJ2-7 | NA | NA | TRBV4-1 | CASSQQGGSYEQYF | TGCGCCAGCAGCCAACAAGGGGGCTCCTACGAGCAGTACTTC
TRBJ2-4 | NA | NA | TRBV5-6 | CASSGTGQLAKNIQYF | TGTGCCAGCAGCGGAACTGGACAGCTAGCCAAAAACATTCAGTACTTC
TRBJ1-1 | NA | NA | TRBV18 | CASSLQSSNTEAFF | TGTGCCAGCTCACTTCAGAGCTCGAACACTGAAGCTTTCTTT
TRBJ2-3 | NA | NA | TRBV9 | CASSVGGMWAQGDTQYF | TGTGCCAGCAGCGTAGGAGGGATGTGGGCACAGGGAGATACGCAGTATTTT
TRBJ2-7 | NA | NA | TRBV5-8 | CASSFGIYEQYF | TGTGCCAGCAGCTTTGGCATTTACGAGCAGTACTTC
TRBJ2-2 | NA | NA | TRBV4-1 | CASSQSGTRGPGELFF | TGCGCCAGCAGCCAATCCGGGACCCGGGGTCCCGGGGAGCTGTTTTTT
TRBJ2-3 | TRBD1 | NA | TRBV18 | CASSRTGANTDTQYF | TGTGCCAGCTCACGGACAGGGGCGAACACAGATACGCAGTATTTT
TRBJ1-1 | NA | NA | TRBV5-1 | CASSLVAGGSTEAFF | TGCGCCAGCAGCTTGGTCGCAGGTGGAAGTACTGAAGCTTTCTTT
TRBJ2-7 | NA | NA | TRBV19 | CASSIAEGNYEQYF | TGTGCCAGTAGTATAGCGGAGGGCAACTACGAGCAGTACTTC
TRBJ1-1 | TRBD1 | NA | TRBV7-2 | CASSPGQGAGAFF | TGTGCCAGCAGCCCCGGACAGGGGGCGGGAGCTTTCTTT
TRBJ2-7 | NA | NA | TRBV12-5 | CASGLGLSSYEQYF | TGTGCTAGTGGTTTAGGGTTATCGTCCTACGAGCAGTACTTC
TRBJ2-1 | NA | NA | TRBV29-1 | CSVEASPGLRFF | TGCAGCGTTGAAGCTAGCCCGGGGCTTAGGTTCTTC
TRBJ2-2 | NA | NA | TRBV7-8 | CASSDSGELFF | TGTGCCAGCAGCGATTCCGGGGAGCTGTTTTTT
TRBJ2-1 | TRBD1 | once | TRBV29-1 | CSVSSGTGYNEQFF | TGCAGCGTCTCTTCTGGGACAGGGTACAATGAGCAGTTCTTC
TRBJ1-1 | NA | NA | TRBV7-9 | CASSSGRFGAFF | TGTGCCAGCAGCTCCGGACGGTTTGGAGCTTTCTTT
TRBJ1-2 | NA | NA | TRBV7-6 | CASSVDITSRYGYTF | TGTGCCAGCAGCGTGGACATCACGTCGCGGTATGGCTACACCTTC
TRBJ1-2 | NA | NA | TRBV14 | CASSHRSPGIGGYTF | TGTGCCAGCAGCCACCGAAGCCCGGGGATTGGCGGCTACACCTTC
TRBJ1-2 | NA | NA | TRBV7-8 | CASSLVSAQVNYGYTF | TGTGCCAGCAGCTTAGTGTCCGCGCAGGTCAACTATGGCTACACCTTC
TRBJ2-3 | TRBD1 | NA | TRBV4-3 | CASSQDGPGQGNTQYF | TGCGCCAGCAGCCAAGATGGGCCGGGACAGGGCAATACGCAGTATTTT
TRBJ1-4 | NA | NA | TRBV9 | CASSVGGATNEKLFF | TGTGCCAGCAGCGTAGGGGGGGCAACTAATGAAAAACTGTTTTTT
TRBJ1-4 | NA | NA | TRBV5-4 | CASSLWGGNEKLFF | TGTGCCAGCAGCTTGTGGGGGGGGAATGAAAAACTGTTTTTT
TRBJ2-3 | NA | NA | TRBV5-1 | CASSLDPTTSSRDTQYF | TGCGCCAGCAGCTTGGACCCAACAACTAGTAGTAGAGATACGCAGTATTTT
TRBJ1-1 | NA | NA | TRBV7-3 | CASSLMGRMNTEAFF | TGTGCCAGCAGCTTAATGGGAAGAATGAACACTGAAGCTTTCTTT
TRBJ1-2 | NA | few | TRBV7-9 | CASSLGAGSDYGYTF | TGTGCCAGCAGCTTAGGGGCAGGTTCGGACTATGGCTACACCTTC
TRBJ2-3 | TRBD1 | once | TRBV27 | CASSLWGTGGADTQYF | TGTGCCAGCAGTTTATGGGGGACAGGGGGGGCAGATACGCAGTATTTT
TRBJ1-5 | NA | NA | TRBV5-5 | CASSLAPWAGDNQPQHF | TGTGCCAGCAGCTTGGCCCCCTGGGCAGGGGACAATCAGCCCCAGCATTTT
TRBJ1-5 | NA | NA | TRBV18 | CASSRRTEGQPQHF | TGTGCCAGCTCACGCCGGACGGAGGGACAGCCCCAGCATTTT
TRBJ2-6 | TRBD2 | NA | TRBV19 | CASSPSIAGGRANVLTF | TGTGCCAGTAGTCCCTCAATAGCGGGGGGCCGAGCCAACGTCCTGACTTTC
TRBJ1-2 | TRBD1 | NA | TRBV27 | CASSRTGVNYGYTF | TGTGCCAGTAGTCGAACAGGGGTTAACTATGGCTACACCTTC
TRBJ2-3 | TRBD1 | NA | TRBV5-4 | CASSADRGSTDTQYF | TGTGCCAGCAGCGCGGACAGGGGAAGCACAGATACGCAGTATTTT
TRBJ1-3 | TRBD1 | NA | TRBV18 | CASSPLDRVGNTIYF | TGTGCCAGCTCACCGCTCGACAGGGTTGGAAACACCATATATTTT
TRBJ1-1 | NA | once | TRBV6-4 | CASRPTGGGPTEAFF | TGTGCCAGCAGACCAACGGGTGGGGGACCCACTGAAGCTTTCTTT